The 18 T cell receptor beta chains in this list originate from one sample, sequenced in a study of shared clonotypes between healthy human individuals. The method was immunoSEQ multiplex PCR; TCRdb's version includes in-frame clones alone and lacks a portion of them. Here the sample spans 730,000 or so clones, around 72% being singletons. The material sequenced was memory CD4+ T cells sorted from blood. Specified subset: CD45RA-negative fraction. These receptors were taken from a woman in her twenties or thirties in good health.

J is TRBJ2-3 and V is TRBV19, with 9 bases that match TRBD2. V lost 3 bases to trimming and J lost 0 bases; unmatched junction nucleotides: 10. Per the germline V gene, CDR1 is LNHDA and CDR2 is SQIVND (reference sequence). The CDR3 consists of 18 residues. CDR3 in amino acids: CASSMGAASGASTDTQYF. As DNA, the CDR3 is TGTGCCAGTAGTATGGGGGCCGCTAGCGGGGCGAGCACAGATACGCAGTATTTT.

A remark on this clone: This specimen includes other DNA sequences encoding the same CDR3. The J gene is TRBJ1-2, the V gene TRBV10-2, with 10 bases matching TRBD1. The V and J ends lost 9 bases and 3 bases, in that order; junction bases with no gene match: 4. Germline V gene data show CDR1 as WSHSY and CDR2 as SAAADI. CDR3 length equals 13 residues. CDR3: CASTGTGDYGYTF. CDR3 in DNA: TGCGCCAGTACCGGGACAGGGGACTATGGCTACACCTTC.

For the CDR3, the DNA is TGTGCCAGCAGCGTAGAAGGGGGACTCACAGCTTTCTTT. Amino acids: CASSVEGGLTAFF. The chain has TRBV9 and TRBJ1-1; D might be TRBD1 (6 bases). CDR3 size: 13 residues. Trimming removed 0 bases at V and 10 bases at J, with 13 bases between. The V gene's germline CDR1 is SGDLS and CDR2 YYNGEE.

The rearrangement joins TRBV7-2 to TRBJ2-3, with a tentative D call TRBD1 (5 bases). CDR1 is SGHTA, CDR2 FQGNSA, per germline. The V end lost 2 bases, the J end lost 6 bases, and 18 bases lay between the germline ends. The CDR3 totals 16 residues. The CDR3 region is CASSLWAQGSTDTQYF. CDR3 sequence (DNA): TGTGCCAGCAGCTTATGGGCCCAGGGTTCTACGGATACGCAGTATTTT.

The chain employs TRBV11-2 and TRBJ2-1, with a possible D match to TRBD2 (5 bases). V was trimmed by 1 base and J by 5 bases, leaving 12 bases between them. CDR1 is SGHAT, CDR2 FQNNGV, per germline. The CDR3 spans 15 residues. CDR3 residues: CASSLGGRYNNEQFF. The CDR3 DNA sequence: TGTGCCAGCAGCTTAGGAGGGCGGTATAACAATGAGCAGTTCTTC.

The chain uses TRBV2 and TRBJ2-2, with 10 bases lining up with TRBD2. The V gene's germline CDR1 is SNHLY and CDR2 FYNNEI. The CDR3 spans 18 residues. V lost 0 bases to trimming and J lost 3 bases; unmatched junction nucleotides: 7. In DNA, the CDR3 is TGTGCCAGCAGTGAAGCCCCACGGCTAGCGGGAGACACCGGGGAGCTGTTTTTT. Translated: CASSEAPRLAGDTGELFF.

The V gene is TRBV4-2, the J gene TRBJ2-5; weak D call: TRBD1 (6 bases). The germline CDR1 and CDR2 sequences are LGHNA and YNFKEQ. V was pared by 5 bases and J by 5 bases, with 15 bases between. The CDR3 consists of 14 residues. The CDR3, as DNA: TGTGCCAGCAGCTTAGCCAGGGGACGGGAGACCCAGTACTTC. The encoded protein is CASSLARGRETQYF.

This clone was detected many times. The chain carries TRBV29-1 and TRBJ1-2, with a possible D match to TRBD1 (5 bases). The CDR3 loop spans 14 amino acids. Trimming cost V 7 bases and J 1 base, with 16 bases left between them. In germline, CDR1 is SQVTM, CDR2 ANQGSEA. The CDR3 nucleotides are TGCAGCGGGGGCGACAGACTCATTAACTATGGCTACACCTTC. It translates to CSGGDRLINYGYTF.

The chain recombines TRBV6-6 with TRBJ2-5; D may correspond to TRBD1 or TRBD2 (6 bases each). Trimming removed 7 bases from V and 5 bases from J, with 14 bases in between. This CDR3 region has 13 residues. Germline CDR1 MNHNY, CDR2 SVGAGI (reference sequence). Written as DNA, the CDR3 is TGTGCCAGCACCCACCTAGGGGGGGAGACCCAGTACTTC. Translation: CASTHLGGETQYF.

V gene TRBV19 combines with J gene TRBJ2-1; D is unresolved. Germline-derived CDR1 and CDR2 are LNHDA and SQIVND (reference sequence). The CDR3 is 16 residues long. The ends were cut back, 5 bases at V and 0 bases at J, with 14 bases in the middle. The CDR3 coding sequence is TGTGCCAGTAGTTCCCCCTATTTGAGCTCCTACAATGAGCAGTTCTTC. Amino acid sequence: CASSSPYLSSYNEQFF.

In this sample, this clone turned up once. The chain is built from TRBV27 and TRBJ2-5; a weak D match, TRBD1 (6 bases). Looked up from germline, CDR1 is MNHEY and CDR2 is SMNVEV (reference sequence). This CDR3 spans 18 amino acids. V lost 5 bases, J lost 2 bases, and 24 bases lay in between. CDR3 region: CASSRFTPGTLTQETQYF. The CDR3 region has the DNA TGTGCCAGCAGTCGATTTACCCCCGGGACATTAACGCAAGAGACCCAGTACTTC.

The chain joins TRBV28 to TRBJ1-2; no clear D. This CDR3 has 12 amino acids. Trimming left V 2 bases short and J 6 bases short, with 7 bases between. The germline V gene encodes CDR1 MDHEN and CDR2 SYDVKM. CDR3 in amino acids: CASSLATDGYTF. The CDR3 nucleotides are TGTGCCAGCAGTTTAGCTACCGATGGCTACACCTTC.

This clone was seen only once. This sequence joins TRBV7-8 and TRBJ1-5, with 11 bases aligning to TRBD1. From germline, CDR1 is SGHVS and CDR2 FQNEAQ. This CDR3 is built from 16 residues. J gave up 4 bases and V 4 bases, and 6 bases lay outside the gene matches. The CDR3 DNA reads TGTGCCAGCAGCTACGGACAGGGGGCAGGTAATCAGCCCCAGCATTTT. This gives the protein CASSYGQGAGNQPQHF.

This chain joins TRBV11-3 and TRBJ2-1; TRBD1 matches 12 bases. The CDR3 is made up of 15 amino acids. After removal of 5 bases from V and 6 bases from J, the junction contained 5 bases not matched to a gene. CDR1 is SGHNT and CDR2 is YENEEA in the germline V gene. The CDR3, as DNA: TGTGCCAGCAGCCCCGGGACAGGGGGCTTCAATGAGCAGTTCTTC. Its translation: CASSPGTGGFNEQFF.

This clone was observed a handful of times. CDR3 coding DNA: TGTGCCAGCAGCCCGACCATGGGAGCCTACGAGCAGTACTTC. This encodes CASSPTMGAYEQYF. This chain uses TRBV11-2 with TRBJ2-7; D perhaps matches TRBD2 (5 bases). From germline, CDR1 is SGHAT and CDR2 FQNNGV. V was trimmed by 5 bases and J by 2 bases, leaving 13 bases between them. The CDR3 spans 14 residues.

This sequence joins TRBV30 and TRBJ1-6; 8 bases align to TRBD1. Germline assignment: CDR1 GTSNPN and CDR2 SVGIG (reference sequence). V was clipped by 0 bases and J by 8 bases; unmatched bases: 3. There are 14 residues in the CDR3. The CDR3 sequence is CAWSVLDRDSPLHF. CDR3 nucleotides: TGTGCCTGGAGTGTACTGGACAGGGATTCACCCCTCCACTTT. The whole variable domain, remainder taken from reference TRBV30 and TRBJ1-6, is SQTIHQWPATLVQPVGSPLSLECTVEGTSNPNLYWYRQAAGRGLQLLFYSVGIGQISSEVPQNLSASRPQDRQFILSSKKLLLSDSGFYLCAWSVLDRDSPLHFGNGTRLTVT.

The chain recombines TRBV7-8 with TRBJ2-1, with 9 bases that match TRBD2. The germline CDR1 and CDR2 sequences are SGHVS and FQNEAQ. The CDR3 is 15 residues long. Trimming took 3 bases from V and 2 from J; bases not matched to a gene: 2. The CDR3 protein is CASSFLAGTYNEQFF. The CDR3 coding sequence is TGTGCCAGCAGCTTTCTAGCGGGAACCTACAATGAGCAGTTCTTC.

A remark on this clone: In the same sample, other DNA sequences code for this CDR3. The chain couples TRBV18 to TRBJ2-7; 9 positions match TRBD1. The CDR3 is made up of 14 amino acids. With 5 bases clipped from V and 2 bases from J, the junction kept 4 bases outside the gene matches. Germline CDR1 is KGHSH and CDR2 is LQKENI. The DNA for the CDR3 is TGTGCCAGCTCAACAGGGGGCATCCCCTACGAGCAGTACTTC. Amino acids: CASSTGGIPYEQYF.